The 5 T cell receptor beta chains listed next were all sequenced from one sample in a study of long-term antiretroviral therapy in people with HIV. Version v3.0 of the immunoSEQ assay ran at survey level. The repertoire was sequenced with immunoSEQ multiplex PCR; TCRdb's copy has only in-frame clones and lacks some. The table records more than 30,000 clones, around four fifths of them present only once. Source: unsorted PBMCs, taken 0.4 years before starting antiretroviral therapy. The receptors originated from a young man with HIV.

This clone was seen only a few times. The J gene is TRBJ1-1, the V gene TRBV6-5; possibly TRBD1 for D (6 bases). The CDR3 has 13 residues. Germline CDR1 is MNHEY and CDR2 is SVGAGI. The V end was cut by 8 bases, the J end by 4 bases, with 14 bases between. The CDR3 region has the DNA TGTGCCAGCGGAGGGAGGGGGGGCACTGAAGCTTTCTTT. The encoded protein is CASGGRGGTEAFF.

The J gene is TRBJ1-3, the V gene TRBV5-4, with D perhaps matching TRBD1 (5 bases). CDR3 length: 16 residues. V was pared by 4 bases and J by 9 bases, with 23 bases between. Germline loops: CDR1 SGHNT, CDR2 YYREEE (reference sequence). The CDR3 sequence: CASSQGRGSGGSTIYF. The CDR3 DNA reads as TGTGCCAGCAGCCAAGGAAGAGGGTCCGGGGGATCCACCATATATTTT.

The chain carries TRBV7-9 and TRBJ2-3; D is undetermined. The germline gives CDR1 SEHNR, CDR2 FQNEAQ (reference sequence). The V and J ends lost 5 bases and 2 bases respectively, with 11 bases between them. The CDR3 loop spans 14 amino acids. CDR3 loop: CASSRGRNTDTQYF. The DNA of the CDR3 is TGTGCCAGCAGCAGAGGACGGAACACAGATACGCAGTATTTT.

For this clone: One junction end disagrees with the germline gene, perhaps due to a read error. J is TRBJ2-1 and V is TRBV5-6; possible D gene TRBD2, 5 bases. CDR3 length: 12 amino acids. Germline V gene sequence: CDR1 SGHDT, CDR2 YYEEEE. The CDR3 DNA reads as TGTGCCAGCAGCTTGGCCCGGACTGATTCTCTCTTC. It codes for CASSLARTDSLF.

This clone was seen only once. This sequence joins TRBV10-3 and TRBJ2-2; 10 bases align to TRBD2. The junction had 5 bases not matched to a gene; V was cut back by 4 bases and J by 0 bases. CDR1 and CDR2 from the germline V gene are ENHRY and SYGVKD. The length of the CDR3 is 17 residues. In DNA form, the CDR3 reads TGTGCCATCAGTGCCCCTCTAGCGGGAGCGAACACCGGGGAGCTGTTTTTT. Protein: CAISAPLAGANTGELFF.